The clone carrying this T cell receptor (beta chain) was recorded at least ten times. The data originate from a study of blood T cell repertoires in COVID-19. Study as a whole: There were acute and convalescent COVID-19 samples, and they came from the United States, Italy and Spain.

Germline V gives CDR1 ENHRY, CDR2 SYGVKD. The CDR3 is 15 residues long. With 10 bases clipped from V and 8 bases from J, the junction kept 9 bases outside the gene matches. In the study's own analysis: Quantification of nucleated cells was approximated via reference gene primer amplification. Data came from immunoSEQ multiplex PCR; TCRdb stores just in-frame clones and leaves some out. V and J calls plus clone size are reproduced from that table; the DNA served to infer D and trimming. This sample has approximately 210,000 clones; almost 85% occur once, and the top ten carry around 7.3%. The chain has TRBV10-3 and TRBJ2-1; 15 bases are a match to TRBD2. Sequencing was done on a sample of peripheral blood. The clonotype originates from a woman in her fifties or sixties with active or convalescent COVID-19. CDR3 amino acids: CATDPGLAGGDEQFF. For the CDR3, the DNA is TGTGCCACCGACCCGGGACTAGCGGGGGGAGATGAGCAGTTCTTC.